One and the same sample provided the 11 T cell receptor beta chains below, sequenced in a study of OX40 agonist ivuxolimab in advanced cancers. The library was made by the immunoSEQ multiplex PCR assay. TCRdb's version of the immuneACCESS table is confined to in-frame rearrangements and falls short of the full clone set. An unresolved V gene accounts for under half of the shortfall where checked; the remainder is of unknown origin. Counted in this sample were over 30,000 clones; approximately 82% of them appeared once. The ten largest make up 2.5% to 3% of the sample. The specimen comprised CD4+ or CD8+ T cells sorted from blood, sampled in a trial of the OX40 agonist ivuxolimab. The receptors were gathered from an adult with an advanced solid tumor such as melanoma, head and neck, liver or kidney cancer.

The DNA of the CDR3 is TGTGCCAGCAGCTTCTATGGGACAGGGGTCACCGGGGAGCTGTTTTTT. The encoded protein is CASSFYGTGVTGELFF. The chain is built from TRBV11-2 and TRBJ2-2; 10 bases map to TRBD1. Germline assignment: CDR1 SGHAT and CDR2 FQNNGV. There are 16 residues in the CDR3. Germline trimming cut 3 bases from V and 4 bases from J; bases unmatched to any gene: 5. Filled out from reference TRBV11-2 and TRBJ2-2, the complete variable domain reads EAGVAQSPRYKIIEKRQSVAFWCNPISGHATLYWYQQILGQGPKLLIQFQNNGVVDDSQLPKDRFSAERLKGVDSTLKIQPAKLEDSAVYLCASSFYGTGVTGELFFGEGSRLTVL.

This chain joins TRBV5-4 and TRBJ2-1; TRBD2 matches 9 bases. Trimming at V came to 4 bases and at J to 2 bases, leaving 4 bases not matched to a gene. This CDR3 has 15 amino acids. Germline-derived CDR1 and CDR2 are SGHNT and YYREEE (reference sequence). The CDR3 coding sequence is TGTGCCAGCAGCGCTAGCGGGGTACCCTACAATGAGCAGTTCTTC. Translated, it gives CASSASGVPYNEQFF.

The chain uses TRBV5-1 and TRBJ2-3; tentatively, D is TRBD1 (6 bases). This CDR3 has 13 residues. Germline V gives CDR1 SGHRS, CDR2 YFSETQ. Trimming removed 4 bases at V and 3 bases at J, with 9 bases between. In DNA, the CDR3 is TGCGCCAGCAGCGCCACAGGGACAGATACGCAGTATTTT. Protein product: CASSATGTDTQYF.

This chain joins TRBV7-9 and TRBJ2-7, with TRBD2 matching 7 bases. The germline CDR1 and CDR2 sequences are SEHNR and FQNEAQ (reference sequence). The CDR3 contains 15 residues. After removal of 0 bases from V and 3 bases from J, the junction contained 5 bases not matched to a gene. In DNA, the CDR3 is TGTGCCAGCAGCTTAGCGGGGGGGAGAGACTACGAGCAGTACTTC. The encoded protein is CASSLAGGRDYEQYF.

The rearrangement links TRBV19 to TRBJ1-6, with TRBD1 as a possible D gene (5 bases). Germline lookup yields CDR1 LNHDA and CDR2 SQIVND (reference sequence). V dropped 3 bases and J dropped 7 bases, with 10 bases sitting between them. This CDR3 spans 14 amino acids. The CDR3 loop is CASSIAGGNSPLHF. DNA of the CDR3: TGTGCCAGTAGTATCGCTGGGGGGAATTCACCCCTCCACTTT.

J is TRBJ1-4 and V is TRBV6-5, with TRBD1 identical over 8 bases. Germline V gives CDR1 MNHEY, CDR2 SVGAGI. This CDR3 has 13 residues. V shed 6 bases, J shed 9 bases, and the junction held 6 bases outside the gene matches. Written as DNA, the CDR3 is TGTGCCAGCAGCGGTAGACAGGGGCAAAAACTGTTTTTT. Translating it yields CASSGRQGQKLFF.

The chain carries TRBV27 and TRBJ1-2, with TRBD1 as a possible D gene (6 bases). CDR1 and CDR2 (germline): MNHEY, SMNVEV (reference sequence). CDR3 length: 14 residues. Trimming shortened V by 0 bases and J by 8 bases, and 13 bases separated the two germline ends. The CDR3 coding sequence is TGTGCCAGCAGTTTATCAGGGGGGGCTAACGGCTACACCTTC. This translates into CASSLSGGANGYTF.

V is TRBV7-9 and J is TRBJ1-6, with a weak D call TRBD1 (6 bases). CDR1 and CDR2 (germline): SEHNR, FQNEAQ (reference sequence). The CDR3 is 18 residues long. Trimming took off 5 bases at V and 2 bases at J, with 19 bases between the two ends. CDR3 nucleotide sequence: TGTGCCAGCAGCCTGGGGACATGGTATCAGGCCTATAATTCACCCCTCCACTTT. This sequence encodes CASSLGTWYQAYNSPLHF.

This sequence joins TRBV19 and TRBJ1-5, with a weak D call TRBD1 (6 bases). The V gene lost 5 bases and the J gene lost 8 bases, with 16 bases spanning the gap. The CDR3 covers 14 residues. Germline V lookup: CDR1 LNHDA, CDR2 SQIVND (reference sequence). The CDR3 loop reads CASSDPLQGKPQHF. The CDR3 DNA reads TGTGCCAGTAGTGATCCCTTACAGGGTAAGCCCCAGCATTTT.

The DNA for the CDR3 is TGTGCCACCACATCAAGGGGGCTTGGCTACACCTTC. It translates to CATTSRGLGYTF. The rearrangement links TRBV28 to TRBJ1-2; 7 positions agree with TRBD1. This CDR3 is 12 amino acids long. Looked up from germline, CDR1 is MDHEN and CDR2 is SYDVKM. The V and J ends lost 10 bases and 7 bases, in that order; junction bases with no gene match: 9.

The J gene is TRBJ2-7, the V gene TRBV5-1, with 7 bases matching TRBD1. V gave up 4 bases and J gave up 3 bases; unmatched junction bases: 16. Germline V lookup: CDR1 SGHRS, CDR2 YFSETQ. This CDR3 comprises 17 residues. The CDR3 DNA is TGCGCCAGCAGCCTGGGGACAGCTCCGGGACAGAACTACGAGCAGTACTTC. It translates to CASSLGTAPGQNYEQYF.